This TCR beta chain was obtained from a study of T cell repertoires in cytomegalovirus infection. Whole-study context: Public TCR beta signatures were indicative of both CMV infection and a matching HLA type. General study points: Based on cumulative public TCR beta family frequency, carriers of CMV plus the relevant HLA were identified. CMV-specific TCR beta clonotypes restricted by HLA-C were the ones dominating the ex vivo response.

TCRdb analysed the reads with MiXCR anew, one entry per CDR3 protein. The sample carries roughly 200,000 distinct CDR3 sequences, approximately 18% recorded once. Deletions cut 4 bases from V and 6 bases from J, with 13 bases between. CDR1 is SQVTM, CDR2 ANQGSEA, per germline. The CDR3 is 13 amino acids. As to this clonotype: Its antigen remains unidentified.

The rearrangement uses TRBV29-1 and TRBJ2-1; no clear D. The clonotype originates from a human donor in good health (CMV status not recorded). Some clones in this sample may be carry-over from other donors' samples. Material for sequencing was CD8+ T cells from PBMCs. The CDR3 DNA reads as TGCAGCGTTGTTCGAGACACGGGCAATGAGCAGTTCTTC. This encodes CSVVRDTGNEQFF.